This T cell receptor beta chain emerged from a study of post-analysis software for immune sequencing data. For the study at large: Included among the disease courses, which were recorded for the cohort, were relapsing-remitting, secondary progressive and progressive-relapsing multiple sclerosis. Study results and caveats: The F measure placed samples prepared in the same batch into strongly shared clusters. Controls showed significantly higher normalized Chao1 diversity than did multiple sclerosis patients. Elevated frequency relative to controls characterized roughly 5 TRBV segments in patients, TRBV5-6, TRBV5-1 and TRBV20-1 among them.

Germline CDR1 MNHEY, CDR2 SVGAGI. The CDR3 is 12 amino acids. Trimming removed 10 bases from V and 13 bases from J, with 20 bases in between. Presence of unique molecular identifiers characterized the TCR beta cDNA libraries. Out of about 0.9 to 11 million T cells, about 460,000 cDNA molecules were generated. TCRdb re-called the PCR reads through MiXCR, storing one row per CDR3 protein. Here the sample spans 750,000 to 950,000 distinct CDR3 sequences, around 46% being singletons. A word on this clonotype: The antigen is undetermined.

The origin of this receptor is a girl aged 5-17 years with multiple sclerosis. The chain combines TRBV6-5 with TRBJ2-4; D might be TRBD1 (6 bases). Sequences were obtained from blood. CDR3 sequence reads: CATRDTFREQYF. CDR3 coding DNA: TGTGCCACCCGGGACACCTTCCGTGAGCAGTACTTC.